The rows below give T cell receptor beta chains drawn from one sample of a study of identical twins. Each CDR3 protein gets one entry after TCRdb re-called the 5' RACE reads with MiXCR. Of about 530,000 distinct CDR3 sequences listed, around 20% are singletons. These records were also assigned to another study, of yellow fever vaccine responses in identical twins.

Sequenced sample: CD4+ T cells sorted from blood. These receptors all stem from a young woman in good health. The CDR3 runs from the conserved cysteine through the conserved F or W. Each record gives: CDR3 length, clone size, D gene, V gene, J gene, CDR3 protein, CDR3 DNA. D genes are given only for firm matches. Not all rows give a size; the values are once, few, many and, for expanded clones, a class.

len: 16; abundance: few; d_gene: TRBD2; v_gene: TRBV6-1; j_gene: TRBJ2-3; CDR3aa: CASRASGGTSTDTQYF; CDR3nt: TGTGCCAGCAGGGCTAGCGGGGGGACTAGCACAGATACGCAGTATTTT
len: 14; abundance: few; d_gene: NA; v_gene: TRBV12-3/TRBV12-4; j_gene: TRBJ1-6; CDR3aa: CASSWTDYNSPLHF; CDR3nt: TGTGCCAGCAGTTGGACAGACTATAATTCACCCCTCCACTTT
len: 15; abundance: NA; d_gene: TRBD2; v_gene: TRBV20-1; j_gene: TRBJ2-1; CDR3aa: CSARVGTSGPNEQFF; CDR3nt: TGCAGTGCTAGAGTGGGGACTAGCGGACCCAATGAGCAGTTCTTC
len: 12; abundance: NA; d_gene: TRBD2; v_gene: TRBV20-1; j_gene: TRBJ2-1; CDR3aa: CSAWGGSNEQFF; CDR3nt: TGCAGTGCTTGGGGCGGGAGTAATGAGCAGTTCTTC
len: 15; abundance: few; d_gene: NA; v_gene: TRBV28; j_gene: TRBJ2-2; CDR3aa: CASRLGVLNTGELFF; CDR3nt: TGTGCCAGCAGACTTGGGGTTTTAAACACCGGGGAGCTGTTTTTT
len: 16; abundance: NA; d_gene: NA; v_gene: TRBV28; j_gene: TRBJ1-3; CDR3aa: CASSLPTRISGNTIYF; CDR3nt: TGTGCCAGCAGTTTACCAACACGGATCTCTGGAAACACCATATATTTT
len: 16; abundance: NA; d_gene: NA; v_gene: TRBV12-3/TRBV12-4; j_gene: TRBJ2-7; CDR3aa: CASSLVGEWGSYEQYF; CDR3nt: TGTGCCAGCAGTTTAGTGGGCGAGTGGGGCTCCTACGAGCAGTACTTC
len: 13; abundance: NA; d_gene: NA; v_gene: TRBV28; j_gene: TRBJ2-7; CDR3aa: CASSPRPTYEQYF; CDR3nt: TGTGCCAGCAGTCCCCGACCTACCTACGAGCAGTACTTC
len: 15; abundance: few; d_gene: TRBD2; v_gene: TRBV20-1; j_gene: TRBJ2-5; CDR3aa: CSATTSGGFQETQYF; CDR3nt: TGCAGTGCCACAACTAGCGGGGGGTTTCAAGAGACCCAGTACTTC
len: 14; abundance: few; d_gene: NA; v_gene: TRBV25-1; j_gene: TRBJ2-1; CDR3aa: CASSPPTGHNEQFF; CDR3nt: TGTGCCAGCAGTCCACCCACGGGGCACAATGAGCAGTTCTTC
len: 16; abundance: few; d_gene: TRBD2; v_gene: TRBV5-1; j_gene: TRBJ2-1; CDR3aa: CASYMGLAGGINEQFF; CDR3nt: TGCGCCAGCTATATGGGACTAGCGGGAGGCATCAATGAGCAGTTCTTC
len: 14; abundance: many; d_gene: NA; v_gene: TRBV18; j_gene: TRBJ1-4; CDR3aa: CASSPGATNEKLFF; CDR3nt: TGTGCCAGCAGCCCAGGAGCAACTAATGAAAAACTGTTTTTT
len: 15; abundance: few; d_gene: TRBD2; v_gene: TRBV12-3/TRBV12-4; j_gene: TRBJ2-7; CDR3aa: CASSSSSGRATEQYF; CDR3nt: TGTGCCAGCAGTTCTTCTAGCGGGAGGGCCACCGAGCAGTACTTC
len: 15; abundance: few; d_gene: NA; v_gene: TRBV5-1; j_gene: TRBJ2-1; CDR3aa: CASSIGRFSYNEQFF; CDR3nt: TGCGCCAGCAGCATTGGTAGATTCTCCTACAATGAGCAGTTCTTC
len: 13; abundance: few; d_gene: NA; v_gene: TRBV12-3/TRBV12-4; j_gene: TRBJ2-2; CDR3aa: CASSPGPPGELFF; CDR3nt: TGTGCCAGCAGCCCAGGGCCCCCCGGGGAGCTGTTTTTT
len: 15; abundance: NA; d_gene: TRBD1; v_gene: TRBV12-3/TRBV12-4; j_gene: TRBJ1-2; CDR3aa: CASSLGDRFNYGYTF; CDR3nt: TGTGCCAGCAGTTTGGGGGACAGATTTAACTATGGCTACACCTTC
len: 17; abundance: few; d_gene: NA; v_gene: TRBV4-1; j_gene: TRBJ2-2; CDR3aa: CASSQASGTSGTGELFF; CDR3nt: TGCGCCAGCAGCCAAGCCTCCGGGACCTCGGGGACCGGGGAGCTGTTTTTT
len: 16; abundance: NA; d_gene: NA; v_gene: TRBV7-8; j_gene: TRBJ2-1; CDR3aa: CASSLAGTRSYNEQFF; CDR3nt: TGTGCCAGCAGCTTAGCGGGTACTCGCTCCTACAATGAGCAGTTCTTC
len: 14; abundance: NA; d_gene: NA; v_gene: TRBV5-1; j_gene: TRBJ2-5; CDR3aa: CASSLGQYKETQYF; CDR3nt: TGCGCCAGCAGCTTGGGACAGTATAAAGAGACCCAGTACTTC
len: 12; abundance: NA; d_gene: NA; v_gene: TRBV12-3/TRBV12-4; j_gene: TRBJ2-7; CDR3aa: CASSLGAWEQYF; CDR3nt: TGTGCCAGCAGTTTAGGAGCTTGGGAGCAGTACTTC
len: 19; abundance: NA; d_gene: TRBD2; v_gene: TRBV11-2; j_gene: TRBJ2-3; CDR3aa: CASSLGSGTSKSGTDTQYF; CDR3nt: TGTGCCAGCAGCTTAGGTTCCGGGACTAGTAAATCAGGCACAGATACGCAGTATTTT
len: 13; abundance: NA; d_gene: TRBD1; v_gene: TRBV18; j_gene: TRBJ1-6; CDR3aa: CASRGQDNSPLHF; CDR3nt: TGTGCCAGCCGGGGACAGGATAATTCACCCCTCCACTTT
len: 12; abundance: few; d_gene: TRBD1; v_gene: TRBV29-1; j_gene: TRBJ2-5; CDR3aa: CSVAQGVKTQYF; CDR3nt: TGCAGCGTTGCGCAGGGGGTGAAGACCCAGTACTTC
len: 12; abundance: once; d_gene: NA; v_gene: TRBV14; j_gene: TRBJ2-7; CDR3aa: CASSQFYGEQYF; CDR3nt: TGTGCCAGCAGCCAATTTTATGGCGAGCAGTACTTC
len: 14; abundance: NA; d_gene: NA; v_gene: TRBV27; j_gene: TRBJ2-1; CDR3aa: CASSGEVGGHEQFF; CDR3nt: TGTGCCAGCAGTGGCGAAGTAGGGGGTCACGAGCAGTTCTTC
len: 16; abundance: once; d_gene: NA; v_gene: TRBV4-1; j_gene: TRBJ2-1; CDR3aa: CASRGPQGSSYNEQFF; CDR3nt: TGCGCCAGCCGGGGGCCACAGGGGAGCTCCTACAATGAGCAGTTCTTC
len: 13; abundance: few; d_gene: NA; v_gene: TRBV6-6; j_gene: TRBJ2-2; CDR3aa: CASSSTFSGELFF; CDR3nt: TGTGCCAGCAGTTCCACCTTTTCGGGGGAGCTGTTTTTT
len: 16; abundance: few; d_gene: NA; v_gene: TRBV10-3; j_gene: TRBJ2-3; CDR3aa: CAISESIETSTDTQYF; CDR3nt: TGTGCCATCAGTGAGTCGATAGAAACTAGCACAGATACGCAGTATTTT
len: 13; abundance: few; d_gene: NA; v_gene: TRBV5-1; j_gene: TRBJ1-5; CDR3aa: CASSLDWNQPQHF; CDR3nt: TGCGCCAGCAGCTTGGATTGGAATCAGCCCCAGCATTTT
len: 19; abundance: NA; d_gene: TRBD2; v_gene: TRBV5-1; j_gene: TRBJ2-1; CDR3aa: CASSQGLAGGPGSYNEQFF; CDR3nt: TGCGCCAGCAGCCAGGGACTAGCGGGAGGGCCCGGCTCCTACAATGAGCAGTTCTTC
len: 16; abundance: NA; d_gene: TRBD2; v_gene: TRBV18; j_gene: TRBJ2-1; CDR3aa: CASSPSTSGSHNEQFF; CDR3nt: TGTGCCAGCTCACCTTCGACTAGCGGGAGCCACAATGAGCAGTTCTTC
len: 12; abundance: NA; d_gene: TRBD1; v_gene: TRBV5-1; j_gene: TRBJ1-1; CDR3aa: CASSSDRYEAFF; CDR3nt: TGCGCCAGCAGCTCGGACAGGTACGAAGCTTTCTTT
len: 16; abundance: few; d_gene: NA; v_gene: TRBV12-3/TRBV12-4; j_gene: TRBJ2-3; CDR3aa: CASSPQGRPSTDTQYF; CDR3nt: TGTGCCAGCAGTCCCCAGGGCAGGCCAAGCACAGATACGCAGTATTTT
len: 14; abundance: NA; d_gene: TRBD1; v_gene: TRBV2; j_gene: TRBJ1-5; CDR3aa: CASSFAGGRQPQHF; CDR3nt: TGTGCCAGCAGTTTTGCAGGGGGCCGGCAGCCCCAGCATTTT
len: 16; abundance: NA; d_gene: NA; v_gene: TRBV7-2; j_gene: TRBJ2-1; CDR3aa: CASSLESGSFRGEQFF; CDR3nt: TGTGCCAGCAGCTTAGAATCGGGTTCCTTCCGGGGTGAGCAGTTCTTC
len: 15; abundance: NA; d_gene: NA; v_gene: TRBV7-9; j_gene: TRBJ2-1; CDR3aa: CASSSSGMSYNEQFF; CDR3nt: TGTGCCAGCAGCTCATCCGGGATGTCTTACAATGAGCAGTTCTTC
len: 12; abundance: NA; d_gene: NA; v_gene: TRBV25-1; j_gene: TRBJ2-1; CDR3aa: CASRYGHNEQFF; CDR3nt: TGTGCCAGCCGGTACGGACACAATGAGCAGTTCTTC
len: 14; abundance: few; d_gene: NA; v_gene: TRBV5-5; j_gene: TRBJ2-5; CDR3aa: CASSRGQTQETQYF; CDR3nt: TGTGCCAGCAGCCGAGGACAAACCCAAGAGACCCAGTACTTC
len: 14; abundance: NA; d_gene: TRBD1; v_gene: TRBV28; j_gene: TRBJ2-7; CDR3aa: CASRVGQGRNEQYF; CDR3nt: TGTGCCAGCAGGGTTGGACAGGGGCGGAACGAGCAGTACTTC
len: 15; abundance: few; d_gene: TRBD1; v_gene: TRBV6-2/TRBV6-3; j_gene: TRBJ2-1; CDR3aa: CASSLTDRADNEQFF; CDR3nt: TGTGCCAGCAGCCTAACAGACAGGGCCGACAATGAGCAGTTCTTC
len: 14; abundance: NA; d_gene: NA; v_gene: TRBV7-8; j_gene: TRBJ2-3; CDR3aa: CASYQGNFADTQYF; CDR3nt: TGTGCCAGCTATCAGGGAAATTTCGCAGATACGCAGTATTTT
len: 14; abundance: few; d_gene: TRBD1; v_gene: TRBV7-8; j_gene: TRBJ1-2; CDR3aa: CASSLDTGASGYTF; CDR3nt: TGTGCCAGCAGCTTAGACACAGGGGCGAGTGGCTACACCTTC
len: 16; abundance: few; d_gene: TRBD2; v_gene: TRBV10-3; j_gene: TRBJ2-7; CDR3aa: CAISGLAGGSAYEQYF; CDR3nt: TGTGCCATCAGTGGACTAGCGGGAGGTTCAGCCTACGAGCAGTACTTC
len: 14; abundance: NA; d_gene: TRBD2; v_gene: TRBV20-1; j_gene: TRBJ2-1; CDR3aa: CSANLAGLSHEQFF; CDR3nt: TGCAGTGCGAATCTAGCGGGACTTTCTCATGAGCAGTTCTTC
len: 12; abundance: NA; d_gene: NA; v_gene: TRBV7-8; j_gene: TRBJ1-4; CDR3aa: CASSFVGEKLFF; CDR3nt: TGTGCCAGCAGCTTCGTGGGTGAAAAACTGTTTTTT
len: 16; abundance: NA; d_gene: TRBD2; v_gene: TRBV14; j_gene: TRBJ2-7; CDR3aa: CASSQESRLAAYEQYF; CDR3nt: TGTGCCAGCAGCCAAGAGAGTCGGCTAGCGGCCTACGAGCAGTACTTC
len: 16; abundance: few; d_gene: TRBD2; v_gene: TRBV20-1; j_gene: TRBJ2-3; CDR3aa: CSARDIAGSGADTQYF; CDR3nt: TGCAGTGCTAGAGATATAGCGGGGTCAGGGGCAGATACGCAGTATTTT
len: 16; abundance: few; d_gene: TRBD2; v_gene: TRBV7-9; j_gene: TRBJ2-3; CDR3aa: CASSLTSGGNTDTQYF; CDR3nt: TGTGCCAGCAGCTTAACTAGCGGGGGAAATACAGATACGCAGTATTTT
len: 13; abundance: NA; d_gene: NA; v_gene: TRBV7-8; j_gene: TRBJ2-1; CDR3aa: CASSLELLTEQFF; CDR3nt: TGTGCCAGCAGCTTAGAGCTTCTAACAGAGCAGTTCTTC
len: 16; abundance: NA; d_gene: TRBD1; v_gene: TRBV10-3; j_gene: TRBJ1-6; CDR3aa: CAISESLTGNNSPLHF; CDR3nt: TGTGCCATCAGTGAGTCTTTGACAGGGAATAATTCACCCCTCCACTTT
len: 11; abundance: few; d_gene: NA; v_gene: TRBV6-5; j_gene: TRBJ2-1; CDR3aa: CASSWKDEQFF; CDR3nt: TGTGCCAGCAGTTGGAAGGATGAGCAGTTCTTC
len: 16; abundance: few; d_gene: NA; v_gene: TRBV6-5; j_gene: TRBJ2-6; CDR3aa: CASSYLLGTGANVLTF; CDR3nt: TGTGCCAGCAGTTACCTCCTGGGGACTGGGGCCAACGTCCTGACTTTC
len: 16; abundance: NA; d_gene: NA; v_gene: TRBV4-1; j_gene: TRBJ2-7; CDR3aa: CASSQGTTDVLREQYF; CDR3nt: TGCGCCAGCAGCCAAGGTACTACGGATGTCCTACGAGAGCAGTACTTC
len: 14; abundance: few; d_gene: NA; v_gene: TRBV12-3/TRBV12-4; j_gene: TRBJ1-5; CDR3aa: CASSQDRFNQPQHF; CDR3nt: TGTGCCAGCAGCCAGGACAGATTCAATCAGCCCCAGCATTTT
len: 17; abundance: NA; d_gene: TRBD1; v_gene: TRBV29-1; j_gene: TRBJ1-1; CDR3aa: CSVTPLSNRGRKTEAFF; CDR3nt: TGCAGCGTTACCCCCCTCTCCAACAGGGGAAGGAAGACTGAAGCTTTCTTT
len: 16; abundance: NA; d_gene: NA; v_gene: TRBV20-1; j_gene: TRBJ2-3; CDR3aa: CSARDPGRGITDTQYF; CDR3nt: TGCAGTGCTAGAGATCCCGGAAGGGGGATCACAGATACGCAGTATTTT
len: 15; abundance: few; d_gene: TRBD1; v_gene: TRBV12-3/TRBV12-4; j_gene: TRBJ2-5; CDR3aa: CASEPMGAGGETQYF; CDR3nt: TGTGCCAGCGAACCGATGGGGGCAGGGGGAGAGACCCAGTACTTC
len: 17; abundance: many; d_gene: NA; v_gene: TRBV7-8; j_gene: TRBJ2-1; CDR3aa: CASSLGWSRNSYNEQFF; CDR3nt: TGTGCCAGCAGCTTAGGGTGGTCGCGGAACTCCTACAATGAGCAGTTCTTC
len: 17; abundance: NA; d_gene: TRBD2; v_gene: TRBV7-2; j_gene: TRBJ2-3; CDR3aa: CASSLALLAGGEDTQYF; CDR3nt: TGTGCCAGCAGCTTAGCGCTTCTAGCGGGGGGTGAAGATACGCAGTATTTT